The present T cell receptor (beta chain) was sequenced within a study of cytomegalovirus exposure and HLA in healthy donors. Study-level results: In a later analysis, V- and J-gene trimming of beta chains associated with a DCLRE1C missense variant, replicated independently. Likely technical artifact: a cluster of highly shared sequence variants.

The PCR employed 60 Vbeta primers together with 13 Jbeta primers. Repertoires were generated with immunoSEQ multiplex PCR, while TCRdb's copy carries only in-frame clones and drops some. The profile covers around 20,000 clones, with 84% appearing a single time and around a fifth taken by the ten largest. About this clone itself: Its antigen remains unknown.

Looked up from germline, CDR1 is SEHNR and CDR2 is FQNEAQ (reference sequence). After removal of 5 bases from V and 6 bases from J, the junction contained 10 bases not matched to a gene. The CDR3 length is 15 residues. The chain has TRBV7-9 and TRBJ2-3, with 8 positions matching TRBD1. The sample was PBMCs. This clonotype was obtained from a human donor in good health. The CDR3: CASSLPGTGMDTQYF. CDR3 in DNA: TGTGCCAGCAGCCTCCCCGGGACAGGCATGGATACGCAGTATTTT.